The 19 T cell receptor beta chains in this list originate from one sample, sequenced in a study of blood T cells in healthy people across ages. Primers used in a second PCR of roughly 7 to 11 cycles were a sample-barcoded 5' primer and a J-beta primer mix. TCRdb used MiXCR to reprocess the 5' RACE reads, holding one entry per CDR3 protein. The table has about 640,000 distinct CDR3 sequences, roughly three fifths seen once. Sequenced material: blood. The receptor source for this set is a man aged 55 to 69 in good health.

This sequence joins TRBV3-1 and TRBJ1-2, with a weak D call TRBD1 (5 bases). The CDR3 sequence is 13 residues long. V was cut by 2 bases and J by 6 bases, with 10 bases left in between. Germline V gives CDR1 LGHDT, CDR2 YNNKEL (reference sequence). The CDR3 sequence is CASSQLGTNGYTF. DNA for the CDR3: TGTGCCAGCAGCCAACTGGGGACCAATGGCTACACCTTC.

This clonotype has just one count. This chain uses TRBV11-3 with TRBJ2-1, with TRBD2 matching 12 bases. The CDR3 sequence is 17 residues long. V shed 2 bases and J 10 bases; nucleotides not matched to a gene: 12. Germline CDR1 and CDR2: SGHNT and YENEEA. The CDR3 DNA sequence: TGTGCCAGCAGCTTAACCCCGGGACTAGCGGGCACAGAGGAGCAGTTCTTC. This encodes CASSLTPGLAGTEEQFF. The variable domain in full, with the rest retrieved from reference TRBV11-3 and TRBJ2-1, is EAGVVQSPRYKIIEKKQPVAFWCNPISGHNTLYWYLQNLGQGPELLIRYENEEAVDDSQLPKDRFSAERLKGVDSTLKIQPAELGDSAVYLCASSLTPGLAGTEEQFFGPGTRLTVL.

The chain uses TRBV5-1 and TRBJ2-5, with 7 bases identical to TRBD2. From germline, CDR1 is SGHRS and CDR2 YFSETQ. With V trimmed by 5 bases and J by 3 bases, 10 bases remained unmatched. The CDR3 consists of 15 residues. The CDR3 DNA follows: TGCGCCAGCAGATGGGGGGGAGTAGCGGAAGAGACCCAGTACTTC. Protein sequence: CASRWGGVAEETQYF. The full variable domain, completed using reference TRBV5-1 and TRBJ2-5, is KAGVTQTPRYLIKTRGQQVTLSCSPISGHRSVSWYQQTPGQGLQFLFEYFSETQRNKGNFPGRFSGRQFSNSRSEMNVSTLELGDSALYLCASRWGGVAEETQYFGPGTRLLVL.

The chain uses TRBV20-1 and TRBJ2-5; no clear D. Germline V lookup: CDR1 DFQATT, CDR2 SNEGSKA (reference sequence). The CDR3 runs to 15 residues. The V end was cut by 5 bases, the J end by 1 base, with 17 bases between. The CDR3 DNA reads as TGCAGTGCTTCCCGCGACGGTGGGGTCCAAGAGACCCAGTACTTC. Amino acid sequence: CSASRDGGVQETQYF.

The chain has TRBV7-9 and TRBJ2-7; D may be TRBD1 or TRBD2 (6 bases each). The V end was cut by 1 base, the J end by 3 bases, with 13 bases between. Germline V gives CDR1 SEHNR, CDR2 FQNEAQ (reference sequence). The CDR3 is 15 amino acids. The CDR3 DNA is TGTGCCAGCAGCTTAGGGGGGGCCCAGGACTACGAGCAGTACTTC. Translating gives CASSLGGAQDYEQYF.

This rearrangement joins TRBV6-2 or TRBV6-3 to TRBJ2-5; D gene ambiguous. Judging by the DNA end, TRBJ2-7 fits better; the J call may be wrong. The CDR3 spans 13 residues. CDR1 and CDR2 from the germline V gene are MNHEY and SVGEGT. CDR3 loop: CASGEVAAGEQYF. In DNA form, the CDR3 reads TGTGCCAGCGGTGAGGTGGCGGCCGGCGAGCAGTACTTC.

The J gene is TRBJ2-1, the V gene TRBV7-2, with 9 bases identical to TRBD2. CDR3 length: 15 amino acids. CDR1 and CDR2 from the germline V gene are SGHTA and FQGNSA. V trimming: 2 bases; J trimming: 6 bases; junction bases outside the gene matches: 5. The CDR3 loop reads CASSLLAGGRNEQFF. CDR3 coding DNA: TGTGCCAGCAGCTTACTGGCGGGGGGGCGCAATGAGCAGTTCTTC.

This clonotype came up a few times. This chain uses TRBV20-1 with TRBJ2-1, with 11 nucleotides matching TRBD2. This CDR3 has 17 residues. The germline gives CDR1 DFQATT, CDR2 SNEGSKA (reference sequence). V trimming: 5 bases; J trimming: 4 bases; junction bases outside the gene matches: 13. The CDR3 loop is CSAGIAGGPAGYNEQFF. CDR3 DNA sequence: TGCAGTGCTGGGATAGCGGGGGGGCCAGCTGGTTACAATGAGCAGTTCTTC.

The genes are TRBV10-3 and TRBJ2-7; no reliable D call. V was clipped by 0 bases and J by 7 bases, with 10 bases between them. This CDR3 has 13 amino acids. In germline, CDR1 is ENHRY, CDR2 SYGVKD. The CDR3 nucleotides are TGTGCCATCAGTGAGTCTAGCACCCGGGAGCAGTACTTC. This translates into CAISESSTREQYF.

The chain links TRBV7-9 to TRBJ2-1, with a possible D match to TRBD1 (5 bases). The V gene lost 5 bases and the J gene lost 7 bases, with 18 bases spanning the gap. This CDR3 comprises 15 residues. Germline assignment: CDR1 SEHNR and CDR2 FQNEAQ (reference sequence). CDR3 loop: CASSARQTVDNEQFF. In DNA form, the CDR3 reads TGTGCCAGCAGCGCCCGACAGACAGTGGATAATGAGCAGTTCTTC.

The V call is TRBV7-9, the J call TRBJ2-3; D is ambiguous. Germline CDR1 reads SEHNR; CDR2 reads FQNEAQ (reference sequence). Trimming cost V 5 bases and J 0 bases, with 15 bases left between them. The CDR3 totals 16 residues. Here the CDR3 reads CASSQDGVPSTDTQYF. The CDR3 bases are TGTGCCAGCAGCCAGGACGGTGTCCCTAGCACAGATACGCAGTATTTT.

V is TRBV29-1 and J is TRBJ2-7, with D unclear. Germline V gene data show CDR1 as SQVTM and CDR2 as ANQGSEA. The CDR3 contains 12 residues. V lost 1 base and J 8 bases, leaving 12 bases between the germline ends. CDR3 bases: TGCAGCGTTGAAGTCTTATCCTCTCAGCAGTACTTC. Residues: CSVEVLSSQQYF.

A few counts support this clonotype. The chain is built from TRBV6-1 and TRBJ2-5, with TRBD1 identical over 9 bases. The V and J ends lost 8 bases and 2 bases, in that order; junction bases with no gene match: 6. CDR3 length: 14 amino acids. Germline-derived CDR1 and CDR2 are MNHNS and SASEGT. CDR3 in amino acids: CASLDRGYQETQYF. CDR3 coding DNA: TGTGCCAGCCTGGACAGGGGTTATCAAGAGACCCAGTACTTC.

This chain links TRBV4-2 with TRBJ2-5; maybe TRBD2 (7 bases). V lost 1 base, J lost 1 base, and 10 bases lay in between. The CDR3 runs 15 residues. Per the germline V gene, CDR1 is LGHNA and CDR2 is YNFKEQ. The CDR3 spells CASSQGGGVQETQYF. The CDR3 DNA reads TGTGCCAGCAGCCAAGGAGGGGGGGTCCAAGAGACCCAGTACTTC.

The chain links TRBV12-3 or TRBV12-4 to TRBJ2-3; the D is unclear. The CDR3 covers 14 residues. V was clipped by 7 bases and J by 4 bases, with 15 bases between them. The CDR3 reads CASKGSSRADTQYF. In nucleotides, the CDR3 is TGTGCCAGCAAGGGAAGTTCGAGAGCAGATACGCAGTATTTT.

A few counts support this clonotype. The rearrangement uses TRBV10-3 and TRBJ2-3; perhaps TRBD2 as D (5 bases). The CDR3 is 12 amino acids. V shed 5 bases and J shed 6 bases, with 9 bases lying between them. The germline CDR1 and CDR2 sequences are ENHRY and SYGVKD. CDR3 amino acids: CAISTPGDTQYF. The DNA for the CDR3 is TGTGCCATCAGTACCCCGGGGGATACGCAGTATTTT.

This chain links TRBV5-1 with TRBJ2-5, with no clear D. Germline V gene data show CDR1 as SGHRS and CDR2 as YFSETQ. The CDR3 length is 14 residues. V lost 3 bases, J lost 0 bases, and 9 bases lay in between. The CDR3 nucleotides are TGCGCCAGCAGCTGGGGTGGGTACCAAGAGACCCAGTACTTC. Amino acid sequence: CASSWGGYQETQYF.

The table lists this clonotype with a few counts. This chain connects TRBV7-9 to TRBJ2-6; no definite D call. Germline lookup yields CDR1 SEHNR and CDR2 FQNEAQ (reference sequence). The CDR3 consists of 13 residues. V lost 7 bases and J lost 4, with 8 bases in between. Written as DNA, the CDR3 is TGTGCCAGCATGCTCTTGGGGGCCAACGTCCTGACTTTC. Its translation is CASMLLGANVLTF. The full variable domain, with the rest looked up from reference TRBV7-9 and TRBJ2-6, is DTGVSQNPRHKITKRGQNVTFRCDPISEHNRLYWYRQTLGQGPEFLTYFQNEAQLEKSRLLSDRFSAERPKGSFSTLEIQRTEQGDSAMYLCASMLLGANVLTFGAGSRLTVL.

This clonotype was seen a handful of times. This chain links TRBV6-6 with TRBJ2-5; TRBD2 agrees at 7 bases. Germline assignment: CDR1 MNHNY and CDR2 SVGAGI (reference sequence). With 4 bases clipped from V and 4 bases from J, the junction kept 6 bases outside the gene matches. There are 14 residues in the CDR3. The CDR3 bases are TGTGCCAGCAGTTCCGCTGGCGGGGGAGAGACCCAGTACTTC. It encodes CASSSAGGGETQYF.